These T cell receptor beta chains were read from a single sample in a study of spatial heterogeneity in lung cancer. TCRdb re-derived calls from the 5' RACE reads in MiXCR, one entry per CDR3 protein. The sample has roughly 10,000 distinct CDR3 sequences; approximately 7.6% are singletons. The sequencing used lung tumor tissue, collected at surgery. The receptors originated from a male donor with early-stage non-small cell lung cancer. The CDR3 runs from the conserved cysteine through the conserved F or W.

v_gene	CDR3aa
TRBV5-6	CASPRNDGTQPQHF
TRBV3-1	CASSRGANYGYTF
TRBV5-1	CASRRTVNTEAFF
TRBV5-4	CASSSQGARETQYF
TRBV7-2	CASSLDSYNSPLHF
TRBV4-2	CASSQETSGRASIF
TRBV23-1	CARETCCNQPQHF
TRBV5-4	CASSLNNYEQYF
TRBV7-2	CASSPFGGGPYNEQFF
TRBV5-1	CASSPAGIDKNIQYF
TRBV7-8	CASSLAEGMGNTEAFF
TRBV12-3/TRBV12-4	CASSSPTGRASTEAFF
TRBV20-1	CSAHGTDTYEQYF
TRBV4-1	CASSQGRPGDRGNQETQYF
TRBV5-6	CASSHRATKNIQYF
TRBV20-1	CSASRTDSGANVLTF
TRBV20-1	CSASPGQVKDTQYF
TRBV30	CAWWDSNQPQHF
TRBV7-6	CASSSISGTSRYNEQFF
TRBV5-1	CASSSDSGRAGYEQFF
TRBV2	CASSEAGDRPYEQYF
TRBV9	CASTLDPGLSGANVLTF
TRBV6-2/TRBV6-3	CASKREPSTDTQYF
TRBV11-2	CASSWRGIGGELFF
TRBV7-3	CASSLPTAGANVLTF
TRBV24-1	CATSDFPDRGRGTQYF
TRBV6-2/TRBV6-3	CASGRITRGETQYF
TRBV20-1	CSARFEYTDTQYF
TRBV20-1	CSARDLGGRTEAFF
TRBV12-3/TRBV12-4	CASSLVGLGSLGYF
TRBV28	CASSFRLRDEQFF